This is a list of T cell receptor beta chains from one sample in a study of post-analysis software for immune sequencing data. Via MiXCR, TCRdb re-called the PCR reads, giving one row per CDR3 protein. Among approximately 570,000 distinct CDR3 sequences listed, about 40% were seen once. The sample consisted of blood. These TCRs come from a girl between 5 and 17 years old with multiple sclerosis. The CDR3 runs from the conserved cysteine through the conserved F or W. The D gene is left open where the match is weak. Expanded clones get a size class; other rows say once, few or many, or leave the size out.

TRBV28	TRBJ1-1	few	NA	TGTGCCAGCAGTAATCCAGGGGCAACTCCTGAAGCTTTCTTT	CASSNPGATPEAFF
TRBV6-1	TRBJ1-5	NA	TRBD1	TGTGCCAGCAGTGCCCGGACAGGGGGCAGGGATCAGCCCCAGCATTTT	CASSARTGGRDQPQHF
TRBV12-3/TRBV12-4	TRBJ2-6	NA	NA	TGTGCCAGCAGTTACACAGGGTACTCTGGGGCCAACGTCCTGACTTTC	CASSYTGYSGANVLTF
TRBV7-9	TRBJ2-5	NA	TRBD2	TGTGCCAGCACACAGAGGAGCGGGATAGAGACCCAGTACTTC	CASTQRSGIETQYF
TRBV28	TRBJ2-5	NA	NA	TGTGCCAGCAGTAAAGGACAGAAAGAGACCCAGTACTTC	CASSKGQKETQYF
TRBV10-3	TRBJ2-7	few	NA	TGTGCCATCAGAACTCCGGGACAAATCTTCCCTTTTTACGAGCAGTACTTC	CAIRTPGQIFPFYEQYF
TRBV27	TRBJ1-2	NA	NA	TGTGCCAGCAGCCCTAGGCCGGATCCTTTCTATGGCTACACCTTC	CASSPRPDPFYGYTF
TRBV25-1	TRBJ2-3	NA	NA	TGTGCCAGCAGTGTCTTAGATACGCAGTATTTT	CASSVLDTQYF
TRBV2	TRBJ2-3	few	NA	TGTGCCAGCAGCTATTCCGGGACACAAAGACCAAACACAGATACGCAGTATTTT	CASSYSGTQRPNTDTQYF
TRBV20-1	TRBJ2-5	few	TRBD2	TGCAGTGCTAGAGATCTCCCCCTGACTAGCGCGGGGGAGACCCAGTACTTC	CSARDLPLTSAGETQYF
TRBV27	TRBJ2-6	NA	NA	TGTGCCAGCACATCCAACTCTGGGGCCAACGTCCTGACTTTC	CASTSNSGANVLTF
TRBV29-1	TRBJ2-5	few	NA	TGCAGCGTTGAAGTCTGCGAGACCCAGTACTTC	CSVEVCETQYF
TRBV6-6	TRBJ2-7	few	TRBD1	TGTGCCAGCGAGCCCGGGACAGTCCCCTACGAGCAGTACTTC	CASEPGTVPYEQYF
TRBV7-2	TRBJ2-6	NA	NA	TGTGCCAGCAGCCCGAGGACGGCCAGCTCTGGGGCCAACGTCCTGACTTTC	CASSPRTASSGANVLTF
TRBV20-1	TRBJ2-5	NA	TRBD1	TGCAGTGCTAGAGACCCCGGGACAGGGTTAGGAGAGACCCAGTACTTC	CSARDPGTGLGETQYF
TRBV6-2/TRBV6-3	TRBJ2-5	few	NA	TGTGCCAGCAGTTCCATGGGGGTCGGCGAGACCCAGTACTTC	CASSSMGVGETQYF
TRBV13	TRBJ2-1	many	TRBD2	TGTGCCAGCAGCCCTGGACTAGCGGACAATGAGCAGTTCTTC	CASSPGLADNEQFF
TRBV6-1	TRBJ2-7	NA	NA	TGTGCCAGCAGTGAAGGACGGTTTTACTCCTACGAGCAGTACTTC	CASSEGRFYSYEQYF
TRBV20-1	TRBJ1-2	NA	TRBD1	TGCAGTGCTCTGGCAGGGGGCGCCTATGGCTACACCTTC	CSALAGGAYGYTF
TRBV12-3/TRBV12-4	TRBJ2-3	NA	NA	TGTGCCAGCAGTTTAGTGAAGATCCGCGCAGATACGCAGTATTTT	CASSLVKIRADTQYF
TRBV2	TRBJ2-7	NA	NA	TGTGCCAGCAATCGCCACAGGGTATACGAGCAGTACTTC	CASNRHRVYEQYF
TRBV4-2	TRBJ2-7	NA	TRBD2	TGTGCCAGCAGCCAGTTAGCGGGGGGTACGGGGGAGCAGTACTTC	CASSQLAGGTGEQYF
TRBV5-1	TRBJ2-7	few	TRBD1	TGCGCCAGCATTCGAGGGACAGGGGGTTCCCACGAGCAGTACTTC	CASIRGTGGSHEQYF
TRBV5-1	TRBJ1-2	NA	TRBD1	TGCGCCAGCAGCATTCGGACAGGGGAAGGCTACACCTTC	CASSIRTGEGYTF
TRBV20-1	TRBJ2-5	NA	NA	TGCAGTGCTAGAGAGGGGGGCCCCACAGAGACCCAGTACTTC	CSAREGGPTETQYF
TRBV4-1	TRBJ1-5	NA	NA	TGCGCCAGCAGGTTAACGGCAGGGCGCGTTGATAGCAATCAGCCCCAGCATTTT	CASRLTAGRVDSNQPQHF
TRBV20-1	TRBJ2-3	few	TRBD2	TGCAGTGCGACCACGAATAGCGGGAGGGCTTTAGATACGCAGTATTTT	CSATTNSGRALDTQYF
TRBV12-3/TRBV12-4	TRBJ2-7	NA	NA	TGTGCCAGCAGGAACGCTGGCGAGCAGTACTTC	CASRNAGEQYF
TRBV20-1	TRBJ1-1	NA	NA	TGCAGTGCTATCATAACCGGGCAGCATAACACTGAAGCTTTCTTT	CSAIITGQHNTEAFF
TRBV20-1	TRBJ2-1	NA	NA	TGCAGTGCTAGAAACCGGGAGCCGCAGTTCTTC	CSARNREPQFF
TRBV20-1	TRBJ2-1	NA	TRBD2	TGCAGTGCCTTGGGGGGGGGATCGTACAATGAGCAGTTCTTC	CSALGGGSYNEQFF
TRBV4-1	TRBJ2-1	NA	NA	TGCGCCAGCAGCCAAGATTTCAGGGAAGGTTGGGATGGCGATGAGCAGTTCTTC	CASSQDFREGWDGDEQFF
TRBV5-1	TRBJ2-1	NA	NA	TGCGCCAGCAGCTTGGTCCCGGGGGCGGCCTCCCACAATGAGCAGTTCTTC	CASSLVPGAASHNEQFF
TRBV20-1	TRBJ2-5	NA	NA	TGCAGTGCTCGACGGGGGACCCAAGAGACCCAGTACTTC	CSARRGTQETQYF
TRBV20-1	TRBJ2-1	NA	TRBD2	TGCAGTGCTTCCGGACTAGGTGATGGGCAGTTCTTC	CSASGLGDGQFF
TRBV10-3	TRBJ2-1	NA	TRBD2	TGTGCCATCGGGGGGCTAGCGGGAGTCAATGAGCAGTTCTTC	CAIGGLAGVNEQFF
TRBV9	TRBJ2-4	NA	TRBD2	TGTGCCAGCAGCTCAGATGGGGAGGGTCTATCCAAAAACATTCAGTACTTC	CASSSDGEGLSKNIQYF
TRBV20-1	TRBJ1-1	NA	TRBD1	TGCAGTGCTGGACAGGGGGACAGGGCGAACACTGAAGCTTTCTTT	CSAGQGDRANTEAFF
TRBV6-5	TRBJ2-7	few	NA	TGTGCCAGCAGTTCCCGGATGGGCGAGCAGTACTTC	CASSSRMGEQYF
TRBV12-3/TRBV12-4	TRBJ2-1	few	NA	TGTGCCAGCATAGTAAGCCGTCCGCGATCCTACAATGAGCAGTTCTTC	CASIVSRPRSYNEQFF
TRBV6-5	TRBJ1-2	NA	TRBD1	TGTGCCAGCAGGCGAGGACAGGGGAACTATGGCTACACCTTC	CASRRGQGNYGYTF
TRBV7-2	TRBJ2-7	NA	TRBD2	TGTGCCAGCAGTCAGGGACTAGCGGGAGCACGGGAGCAGTACTTC	CASSQGLAGAREQYF